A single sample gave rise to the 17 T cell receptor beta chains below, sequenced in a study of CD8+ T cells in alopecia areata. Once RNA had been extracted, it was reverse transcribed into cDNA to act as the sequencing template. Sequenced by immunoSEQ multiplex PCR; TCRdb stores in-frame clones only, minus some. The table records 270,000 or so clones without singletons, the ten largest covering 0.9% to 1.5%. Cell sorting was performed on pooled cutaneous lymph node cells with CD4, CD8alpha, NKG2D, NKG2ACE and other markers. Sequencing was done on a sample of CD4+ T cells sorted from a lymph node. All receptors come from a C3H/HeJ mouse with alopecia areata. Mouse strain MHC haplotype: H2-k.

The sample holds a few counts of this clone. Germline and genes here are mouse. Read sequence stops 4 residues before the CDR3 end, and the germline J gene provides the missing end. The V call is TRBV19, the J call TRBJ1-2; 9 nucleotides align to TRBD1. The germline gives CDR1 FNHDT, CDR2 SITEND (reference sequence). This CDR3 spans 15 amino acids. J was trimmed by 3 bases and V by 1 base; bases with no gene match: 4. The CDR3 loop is CASSIFGTGHSDYTF. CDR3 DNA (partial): TGTGCCAGCAGTATATTCGGGACAGGGCACTCC.

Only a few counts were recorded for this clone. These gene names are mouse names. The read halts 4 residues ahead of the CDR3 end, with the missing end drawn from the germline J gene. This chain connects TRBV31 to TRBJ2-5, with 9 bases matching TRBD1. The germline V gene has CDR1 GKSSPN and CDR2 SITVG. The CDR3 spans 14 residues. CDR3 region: CAWSAGQGRDTQYF. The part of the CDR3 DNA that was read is TGTGCCTGGAGCGCGGGACAGGGCCGAGAC.

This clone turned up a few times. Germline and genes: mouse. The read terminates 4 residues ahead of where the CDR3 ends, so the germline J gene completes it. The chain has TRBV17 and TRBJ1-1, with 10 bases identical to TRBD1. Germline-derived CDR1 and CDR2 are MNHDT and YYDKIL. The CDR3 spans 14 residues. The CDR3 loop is CASSSGTGDSEVFF. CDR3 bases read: TGTGCTAGCAGTTCCGGGACAGGGGACTCA.

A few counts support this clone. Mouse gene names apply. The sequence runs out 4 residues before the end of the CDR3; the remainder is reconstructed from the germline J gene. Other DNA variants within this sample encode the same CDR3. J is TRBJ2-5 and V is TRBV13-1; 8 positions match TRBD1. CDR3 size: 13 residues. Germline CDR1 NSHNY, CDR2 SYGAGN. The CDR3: CASSDTGGDTQYF. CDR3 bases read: TGTGCCAGCAGTGATACAGGGGGAGAC.

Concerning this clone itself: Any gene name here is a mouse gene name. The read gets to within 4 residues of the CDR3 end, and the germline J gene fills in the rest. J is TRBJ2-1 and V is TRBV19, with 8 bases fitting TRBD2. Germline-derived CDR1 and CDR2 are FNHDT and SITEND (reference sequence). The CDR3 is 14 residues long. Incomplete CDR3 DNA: TGTGCCAGCAGTATGGTCTGGGGGGAAGCT. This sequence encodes CASSMVWGEA. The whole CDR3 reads CASSMVWGEAEQFF.

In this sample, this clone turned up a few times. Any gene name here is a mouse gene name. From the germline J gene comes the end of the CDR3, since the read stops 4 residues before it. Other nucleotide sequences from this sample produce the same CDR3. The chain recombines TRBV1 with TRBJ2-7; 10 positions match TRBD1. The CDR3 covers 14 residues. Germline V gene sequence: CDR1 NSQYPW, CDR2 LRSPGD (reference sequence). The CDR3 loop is CTCSAPGQGYEQYF. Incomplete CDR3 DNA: TGCACCTGCAGTGCTCCGGGACAGGGGTAT.

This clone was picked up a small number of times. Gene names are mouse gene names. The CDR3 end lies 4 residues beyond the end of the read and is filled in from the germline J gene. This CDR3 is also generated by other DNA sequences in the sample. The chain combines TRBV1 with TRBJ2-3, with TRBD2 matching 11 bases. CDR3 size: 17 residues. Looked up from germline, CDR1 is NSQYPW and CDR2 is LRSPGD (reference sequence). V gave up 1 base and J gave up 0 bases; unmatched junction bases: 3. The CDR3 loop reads CTCSAGTGGSSAETLYF. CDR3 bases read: TGCACCTGCAGTGCAGGGACTGGGGGGTCTAGTGCAGAA. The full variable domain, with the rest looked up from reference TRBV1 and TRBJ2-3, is VTLLEQNPRWRLVPRGQAVNLRCILKNSQYPWMSWYQQDLQKQLQWLFTLRSPGDKEVKSLPGADYLATRVTDTELRLQVANMSQGRTLYCTCSAGTGGSSAETLYFGSGTRLTVL.

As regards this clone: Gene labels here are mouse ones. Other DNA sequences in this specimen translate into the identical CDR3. Here the CDR3 reads CASSGGQYYEQYF. The DNA read from the CDR3 is TGTGCCAGCAGTGGGGGACAATACTAT. The chain joins TRBV13-1 to TRBJ2-7; D possibly corresponds to TRBD1 (6 bases). The CDR3 end is not reached by the read, which stops 4 residues before it; the germline J gene fills it in. The V gene lost 3 bases and the J gene lost 3 bases, with 10 bases spanning the gap. The germline V gene encodes CDR1 NSHNY and CDR2 SYGAGN. This CDR3 region has 13 residues.

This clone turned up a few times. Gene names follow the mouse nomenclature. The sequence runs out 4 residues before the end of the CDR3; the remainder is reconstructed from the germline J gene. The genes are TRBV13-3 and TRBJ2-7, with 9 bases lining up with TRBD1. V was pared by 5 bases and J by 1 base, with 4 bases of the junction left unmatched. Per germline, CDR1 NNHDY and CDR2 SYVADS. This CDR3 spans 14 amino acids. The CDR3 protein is CASSTDRGSYEQYF. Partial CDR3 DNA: TGTGCCAGCAGCACCGACAGGGGGTCCTAT.

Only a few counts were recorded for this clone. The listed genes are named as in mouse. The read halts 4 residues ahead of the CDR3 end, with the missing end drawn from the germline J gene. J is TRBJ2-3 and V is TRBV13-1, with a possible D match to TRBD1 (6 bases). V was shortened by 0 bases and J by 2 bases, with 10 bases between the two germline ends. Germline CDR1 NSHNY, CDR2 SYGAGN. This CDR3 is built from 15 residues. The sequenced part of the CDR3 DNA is TGTGCCAGCAGTGATGTGGGGACAAATGCAGAA. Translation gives CASSDVGTNAE. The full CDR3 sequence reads CASSDVGTNAETLYF.

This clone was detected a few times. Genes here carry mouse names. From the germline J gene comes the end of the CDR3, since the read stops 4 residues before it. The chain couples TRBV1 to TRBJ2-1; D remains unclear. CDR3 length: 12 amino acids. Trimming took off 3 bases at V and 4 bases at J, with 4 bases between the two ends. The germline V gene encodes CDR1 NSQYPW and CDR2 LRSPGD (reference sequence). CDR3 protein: CTCSATYAEQFF. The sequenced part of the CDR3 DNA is TGCACCTGCAGTGCCACATATGCT.

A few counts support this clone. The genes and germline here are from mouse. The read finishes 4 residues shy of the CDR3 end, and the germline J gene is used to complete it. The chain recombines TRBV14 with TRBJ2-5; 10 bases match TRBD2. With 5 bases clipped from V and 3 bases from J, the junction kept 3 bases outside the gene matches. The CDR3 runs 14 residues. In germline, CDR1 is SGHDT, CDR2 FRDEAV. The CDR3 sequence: CASRDWGRQDTQYF. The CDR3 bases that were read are TGTGCCAGCAGGGACTGGGGGAGGCAAGAC.

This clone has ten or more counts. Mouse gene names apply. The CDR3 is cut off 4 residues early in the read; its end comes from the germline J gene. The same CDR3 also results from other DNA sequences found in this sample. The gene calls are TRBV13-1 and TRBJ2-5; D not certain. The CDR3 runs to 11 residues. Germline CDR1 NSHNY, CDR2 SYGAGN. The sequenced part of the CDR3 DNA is TGTGCCAGCAGTGAAGGAGAC. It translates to CASSEGD. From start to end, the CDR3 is CASSEGDTQYF.

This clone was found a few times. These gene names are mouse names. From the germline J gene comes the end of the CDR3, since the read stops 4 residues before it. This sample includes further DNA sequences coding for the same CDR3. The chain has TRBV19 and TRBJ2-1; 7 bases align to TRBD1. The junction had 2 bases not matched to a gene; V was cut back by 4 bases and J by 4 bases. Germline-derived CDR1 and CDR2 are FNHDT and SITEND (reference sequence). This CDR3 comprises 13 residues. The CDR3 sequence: CASSSGQYAEQFF. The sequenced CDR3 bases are TGTGCCAGCAGTTCGGGACAGTATGCT.

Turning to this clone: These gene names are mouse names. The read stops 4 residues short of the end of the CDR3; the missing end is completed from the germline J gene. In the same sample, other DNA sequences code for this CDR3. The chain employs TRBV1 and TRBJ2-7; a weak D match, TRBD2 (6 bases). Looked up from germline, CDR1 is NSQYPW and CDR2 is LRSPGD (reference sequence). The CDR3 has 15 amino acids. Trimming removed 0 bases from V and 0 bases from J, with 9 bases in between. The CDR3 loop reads CTCSADWGSSYEQYF. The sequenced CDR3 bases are TGCACCTGCAGTGCAGATTGGGGGAGCTCCTAT. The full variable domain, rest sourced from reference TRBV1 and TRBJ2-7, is VTLLEQNPRWRLVPRGQAVNLRCILKNSQYPWMSWYQQDLQKQLQWLFTLRSPGDKEVKSLPGADYLATRVTDTELRLQVANMSQGRTLYCTCSADWGSSYEQYFGPGTRLTVL.

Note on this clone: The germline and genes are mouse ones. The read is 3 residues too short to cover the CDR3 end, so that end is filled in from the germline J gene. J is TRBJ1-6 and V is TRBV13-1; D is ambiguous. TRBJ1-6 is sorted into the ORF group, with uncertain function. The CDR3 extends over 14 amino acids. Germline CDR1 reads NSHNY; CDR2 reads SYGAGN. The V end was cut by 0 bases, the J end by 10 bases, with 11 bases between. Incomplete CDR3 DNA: TGTGCCAGCAGTGATGCTGTGGGGAGGTCGCCC. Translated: CASSDAVGRSP. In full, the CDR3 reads CASSDAVGRSPLYF.

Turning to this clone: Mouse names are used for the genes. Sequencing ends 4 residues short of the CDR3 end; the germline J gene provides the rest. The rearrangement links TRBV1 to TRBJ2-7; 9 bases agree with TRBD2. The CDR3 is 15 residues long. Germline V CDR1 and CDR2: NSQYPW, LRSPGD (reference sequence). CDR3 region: CTCSADSGGEDEQYF. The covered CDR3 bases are TGCACCTGCAGTGCAGATTCTGGGGGGGAGGAT.